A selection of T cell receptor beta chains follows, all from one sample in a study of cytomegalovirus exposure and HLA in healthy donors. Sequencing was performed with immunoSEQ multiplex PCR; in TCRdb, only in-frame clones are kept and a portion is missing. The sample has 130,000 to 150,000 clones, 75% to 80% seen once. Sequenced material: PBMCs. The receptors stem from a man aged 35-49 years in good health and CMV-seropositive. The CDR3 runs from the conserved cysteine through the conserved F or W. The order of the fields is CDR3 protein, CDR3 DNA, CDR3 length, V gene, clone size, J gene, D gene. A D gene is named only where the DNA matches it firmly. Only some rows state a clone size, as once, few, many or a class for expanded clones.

CDR3aa: CAWREAGYSGANVLTF
CDR3nt: TGTGCCTGGCGCGAAGCAGGGTACTCTGGGGCCAACGTCCTGACTTTC
len: 16
v_gene: TRBV30
abundance: NA
j_gene: TRBJ2-6
d_gene: NA

CDR3aa: CASSPPPGGGNHEQFF
CDR3nt: TGTGCCAGCTCACCACCGCCGGGAGGAGGCAACCATGAGCAGTTCTTC
len: 16
v_gene: TRBV18
abundance: NA
j_gene: TRBJ2-1
d_gene: TRBD2

CDR3aa: CASSVDGVNEQFF
CDR3nt: TGTGCCAGCAGCGTAGACGGGGTCAATGAGCAGTTCTTC
len: 13
v_gene: TRBV9
abundance: NA
j_gene: TRBJ2-1
d_gene: NA

CDR3aa: CASSLRSRDSSYNEQFF
CDR3nt: TGTGCCAGCAGTTTACGGTCCCGGGACAGCTCCTACAATGAGCAGTTCTTC
len: 17
v_gene: TRBV28
abundance: NA
j_gene: TRBJ2-1
d_gene: TRBD1

CDR3aa: CASSLPGAHTGELFF
CDR3nt: TGCGCCAGCAGCTTACCGGGAGCTCACACCGGGGAGCTGTTTTTT
len: 15
v_gene: TRBV5-1
abundance: NA
j_gene: TRBJ2-2
d_gene: NA

CDR3aa: CASSFSGGQETQYF
CDR3nt: TGTGCCAGCAGTTTTAGCGGGGGCCAAGAGACCCAGTACTTC
len: 14
v_gene: TRBV27
abundance: NA
j_gene: TRBJ2-5
d_gene: TRBD2

CDR3aa: CASSYSAGVKQETQYF
CDR3nt: TGTGCCAGCAGTTACTCAGCAGGGGTCAAACAAGAGACCCAGTACTTC
len: 16
v_gene: TRBV6-5
abundance: few
j_gene: TRBJ2-5
d_gene: NA

CDR3aa: CASSVDGQPTDTEAFF
CDR3nt: TGTGCCAGCAGCGTGGATGGACAGCCGACCGACACTGAAGCTTTCTTT
len: 16
v_gene: TRBV9
abundance: NA
j_gene: TRBJ1-1
d_gene: NA

CDR3aa: CASSIDVGPTSGSKYTQYF
CDR3nt: TGTGCCAGTAGTATAGATGTGGGACCAACTAGCGGGAGTAAATATACGCAGTATTTT
len: 19
v_gene: TRBV19
abundance: NA
j_gene: TRBJ2-3
d_gene: TRBD2

CDR3aa: CSVAYPGGGRDGNEQFF
CDR3nt: TGCAGCGTCGCATACCCAGGGGGTGGCAGGGATGGCAATGAGCAGTTCTTC
len: 17
v_gene: TRBV29-1
abundance: NA
j_gene: TRBJ2-1
d_gene: TRBD1

CDR3aa: CSVEGGGGPFRPFTQYF
CDR3nt: TGCAGCGTTGAAGGGGGAGGGGGACCCTTTCGCCCGTTTACGCAGTATTTT
len: 17
v_gene: TRBV29-1
abundance: once
j_gene: TRBJ2-3
d_gene: NA

CDR3aa: CASSLDRVFYNEQFF
CDR3nt: TGTGCCAGCAGTTTAGATCGGGTATTCTACAATGAGCAGTTCTTC
len: 15
v_gene: TRBV27
abundance: NA
j_gene: TRBJ2-1
d_gene: NA

CDR3aa: CASSAWEVNTEAFF
CDR3nt: TGTGCCAGCAGCGCTTGGGAGGTGAACACTGAAGCTTTCTTT
len: 14
v_gene: TRBV7-6
abundance: NA
j_gene: TRBJ1-1
d_gene: NA

CDR3aa: CASSPRGEGGEAQYF
CDR3nt: TGTGCCAGCAGCCCCAGAGGGGAGGGCGGGGAGGCCCAGTACTTC
len: 15
v_gene: TRBV9
abundance: few
j_gene: TRBJ2-5
d_gene: TRBD2

CDR3aa: CASSLVWGRDTGELFF
CDR3nt: TGTGCCAGCAGCTTAGTGTGGGGCCGGGACACCGGGGAGCTGTTTTTT
len: 16
v_gene: TRBV7-2
abundance: NA
j_gene: TRBJ2-2
d_gene: NA

CDR3aa: CASSLYGTSGSYEQYF
CDR3nt: TGTGCCAGCAGCTTATACGGGACTAGCGGCTCCTACGAGCAGTACTTC
len: 16
v_gene: TRBV7-2
abundance: few
j_gene: TRBJ2-7
d_gene: TRBD2

CDR3aa: CASSHPDRTYSYEQYF
CDR3nt: TGTGCCAGCAGCCATCCCGACAGGACCTACTCCTACGAGCAGTACTTC
len: 16
v_gene: TRBV5-5
abundance: once
j_gene: TRBJ2-7
d_gene: NA

CDR3aa: CASSQAGNGNQPQHF
CDR3nt: TGTGCCAGCAGCCAAGCGGGGAATGGCAATCAGCCCCAGCATTTT
len: 15
v_gene: TRBV4-2
abundance: NA
j_gene: TRBJ1-5
d_gene: NA

CDR3aa: CASSLATGGKGFEQYF
CDR3nt: TGTGCCAGCAGCTTAGCGACTGGCGGGAAAGGCTTCGAGCAGTACTTC
len: 16
v_gene: TRBV7-2
abundance: NA
j_gene: TRBJ2-7
d_gene: NA

CDR3aa: CASSTETGSYQPQHF
CDR3nt: TGTGCCAGCAGTACCGAGACAGGGTCGTATCAGCCCCAGCATTTT
len: 15
v_gene: TRBV6-1
abundance: few
j_gene: TRBJ1-5
d_gene: TRBD1

CDR3aa: CATQLAASTDTQYF
CDR3nt: TGTGCCACACAACTAGCGGCAAGCACAGATACGCAGTATTTT
len: 14
v_gene: TRBV6-5
abundance: NA
j_gene: TRBJ2-3
d_gene: TRBD2

CDR3aa: CASSQTGTGFRRFF
CDR3nt: TGTGCCAGCAGCCAGACCGGGACAGGTTTTCGGAGGTTCTTC
len: 14
v_gene: TRBV11-2
abundance: few
j_gene: TRBJ2-1
d_gene: TRBD1

CDR3aa: CASSLGALYEQYF
CDR3nt: TGTGCCAGCAGTTTAGGGGCGCTCTACGAGCAGTACTTC
len: 13
v_gene: TRBV27
abundance: NA
j_gene: TRBJ2-7
d_gene: NA

CDR3aa: CASSSAGQRASGNTIYF
CDR3nt: TGTGCCAGCAGCTCCGCGGGACAGCGAGCCTCTGGAAACACCATATATTTT
len: 17
v_gene: TRBV7-8
abundance: NA
j_gene: TRBJ1-3
d_gene: TRBD1

CDR3aa: CASSHRANNEQFF
CDR3nt: TGTGCCAGCAGCCACCGCGCAAACAATGAGCAGTTCTTC
len: 13
v_gene: TRBV7-8
abundance: NA
j_gene: TRBJ2-1
d_gene: NA

CDR3aa: CASTAPGLKRHF
CDR3nt: TGTGCCAGCACCGCCCCGGGACTCAAGAGGCATTTT
len: 12
v_gene: TRBV28
abundance: NA
j_gene: TRBJ1-5
d_gene: NA

CDR3aa: CASSSGQGAEGYTF
CDR3nt: TGTGCCAGCAGTTCCGGACAGGGGGCAGAAGGCTACACCTTC
len: 14
v_gene: TRBV28
abundance: NA
j_gene: TRBJ1-2
d_gene: TRBD1

CDR3aa: CASSPGQGAEKLFF
CDR3nt: TGTGCCAGCAGCCCGGGACAGGGGGCGGAAAAACTGTTTTTT
len: 14
v_gene: TRBV7-9
abundance: NA
j_gene: TRBJ1-4
d_gene: TRBD1

CDR3aa: CASSFSGDEQFF
CDR3nt: TGTGCCAGCAGCTTTTCCGGGGATGAGCAGTTCTTC
len: 12
v_gene: TRBV7-3
abundance: NA
j_gene: TRBJ2-1
d_gene: NA

CDR3aa: CASSPPATAMNTEAFF
CDR3nt: TGTGCCAGCAGCCCCCCCGCGACAGCTATGAACACTGAAGCTTTCTTT
len: 16
v_gene: TRBV7-3
abundance: NA
j_gene: TRBJ1-1
d_gene: NA

CDR3aa: CASSSPGTGSVYEQYF
CDR3nt: TGTGCCAGCAGTTCACCAGGGACAGGGTCGGTCTACGAGCAGTACTTC
len: 16
v_gene: TRBV6-5
abundance: NA
j_gene: TRBJ2-7
d_gene: TRBD1

CDR3aa: CASTPSGTGGYEQYF
CDR3nt: TGCGCCAGCACCCCGTCGGGGACAGGGGGCTACGAGCAGTACTTC
len: 15
v_gene: TRBV5-1
abundance: NA
j_gene: TRBJ2-7
d_gene: TRBD1

CDR3aa: CASRRSLAGNEQFF
CDR3nt: TGTGCCAGCAGGCGATCGCTAGCGGGCAATGAGCAGTTCTTC
len: 14
v_gene: TRBV7-2
abundance: NA
j_gene: TRBJ2-1
d_gene: TRBD2

CDR3aa: CASSPGEKLFF
CDR3nt: TGTGCCAGCAGTCCGGGTGAAAAACTGTTTTTT
len: 11
v_gene: TRBV7-6
abundance: few
j_gene: TRBJ1-4
d_gene: NA

CDR3aa: CASSQGQGVGDAEAFF
CDR3nt: TGCGCCAGCAGCCAGGGACAGGGGGTAGGTGATGCTGAAGCTTTCTTT
len: 16
v_gene: TRBV4-1
abundance: NA
j_gene: TRBJ1-1
d_gene: TRBD1

CDR3aa: CASSPGQNNQPQHF
CDR3nt: TGTGCCAGCTCACCGGGACAGAATAATCAGCCCCAGCATTTT
len: 14
v_gene: TRBV18
abundance: NA
j_gene: TRBJ1-5
d_gene: TRBD1

CDR3aa: CASSFPGETHRGREQFF
CDR3nt: TGCGCCAGCAGCTTTCCAGGCGAAACACACAGGGGACGGGAACAGTTCTTC
len: 17
v_gene: TRBV5-1
abundance: NA
j_gene: TRBJ2-1
d_gene: TRBD1

CDR3aa: CASSTRDRVEQYF
CDR3nt: TGTGCCAGCAGTACCCGGGACAGGGTCGAGCAGTACTTC
len: 13
v_gene: TRBV27
abundance: NA
j_gene: TRBJ2-7
d_gene: TRBD1

CDR3aa: CASSPLLGSYEQYF
CDR3nt: TGTGCCAGCAGCCCCTTATTAGGGAGCTACGAGCAGTACTTC
len: 14
v_gene: TRBV14
abundance: NA
j_gene: TRBJ2-7
d_gene: NA

CDR3aa: CASSLRRDRLNTEAFF
CDR3nt: TGTGCCAGCAGCTTAAGGAGGGACAGGCTGAACACTGAAGCTTTCTTT
len: 16
v_gene: TRBV7-2
abundance: NA
j_gene: TRBJ1-1
d_gene: TRBD1

CDR3aa: CASSLTLLTSGSGDTQYF
CDR3nt: TGTGCCAGCAGCTTAACATTACTGACTAGCGGGAGCGGGGATACGCAGTATTTT
len: 18
v_gene: TRBV7-9
abundance: NA
j_gene: TRBJ2-3
d_gene: TRBD2

CDR3aa: CASSAGASVNEQFF
CDR3nt: TGTGCCAGCAGCGCTGGTGCGAGTGTTAATGAGCAGTTCTTC
len: 14
v_gene: TRBV9
abundance: NA
j_gene: TRBJ2-1
d_gene: NA